A single sample is the source of the 16 T cell receptor beta chains below, sequenced in a study of blood T cell repertoires in COVID-19. Clones were read by immunoSEQ multiplex PCR, and TCRdb kept only the in-frame ones, dropping some. The sample records about 130,000 clones, approximately 83% being singletons. Specimen: peripheral blood. These receptors were obtained from a woman aged 80 or over with acute or convalescent COVID-19.

The chain combines TRBV7-9 with TRBJ2-7, with unresolved D. The V end was cut by 3 bases, the J end by 2 bases, with 2 bases between. CDR1 and CDR2 from the germline V gene are SEHNR and FQNEAQ (reference sequence). CDR3 size: 11 residues. CDR3 sequence (DNA): TGTGCCAGCAGCTTCACCTACGAGCAGTACTTC. It specifies CASSFTYEQYF. Looking up the rest from reference TRBV7-9 and TRBJ2-7 gives the full variable domain: DTGVSQNPRHKITKRGQNVTFRCDPISEHNRLYWYRQTLGQGPEFLTYFQNEAQLEKSRLLSDRFSAERPKGSFSTLEIQRTEQGDSAMYLCASSFTYEQYFGPGTRLTVT.

CDR3 bases: TGTGCCACCGCAGGATACACTAACTATGGCTACACCTTC. It encodes CATAGYTNYGYTF. This sequence joins TRBV2 and TRBJ1-2; D call uncertain. The V gene's germline CDR1 is SNHLY and CDR2 FYNNEI. This CDR3 comprises 13 residues. With 10 bases removed from V and 0 bases from J, the gap between germline ends came to 12 bases.

Here the CDR3 reads CASSLGQGHYNEQFF. CDR3 in DNA: TGTGCCAGCAGTTTAGGACAGGGTCATTACAATGAGCAGTTCTTC. The gene calls are TRBV27 and TRBJ2-1; 8 positions match TRBD1. V lost 2 bases, J lost 4 bases, and 4 bases stayed unmatched. Germline CDR1 MNHEY, CDR2 SMNVEV (reference sequence). This CDR3 spans 15 amino acids.

CDR3 bases: TGTGCCAGCAGCCAAGCGGGGGGGGCGGAGACCCAGTACTTC. It is translated as CASSQAGGAETQYF. The rearrangement uses TRBV4-2 and TRBJ2-5; TRBD2 agrees at 8 bases. Trimming cost V 1 base and J 5 bases; bases outside gene matches: 3. CDR1 and CDR2 (germline): LGHNA, YNFKEQ. The CDR3 has 14 residues.

In DNA form, the CDR3 reads TGTGCCAGCAGCAAAGTAGGGACAGGGGGCAGGGAGCCCCAGCATTTT. Amino acids: CASSKVGTGGREPQHF. The chain couples TRBV21-1 to TRBJ1-5; whether TRBD1, the table's D call, matches the DNA was not checked. TRBV21-1 is deemed a pseudogene. The CDR3 runs to 16 residues.

This clone was observed a handful of times. This chain joins TRBV19 and TRBJ1-5; tentative D call: TRBD1 (6 bases). Germline lookup yields CDR1 LNHDA and CDR2 SQIVND (reference sequence). The CDR3 length is 15 residues. The V end was cut by 7 bases, the J end by 3 bases, with 16 bases between. CDR3 loop: CASMGGRQANQPQHF. Written as DNA, the CDR3 is TGTGCCAGTATGGGGGGGCGGCAGGCCAATCAGCCCCAGCATTTT. The variable domain in full, with the rest retrieved from reference TRBV19 and TRBJ1-5, is DGGITQSPKYLFRKEGQNVTLSCEQNLNHDAMYWYRQDPGQGLRLIYYSQIVNDFQKGDIAEGYSVSREKKESFPLTVTSAQKNPTAFYLCASMGGRQANQPQHFGDGTRLSIL.

A few counts support this clone. The rearrangement uses TRBV12-3 or TRBV12-4 and TRBJ2-3; tentatively, D is TRBD2 (5 bases). The V end was cut by 8 bases, the J end by 2 bases, with 8 bases between. The CDR3 is made up of 12 amino acids. The CDR3 nucleotides are TGTGCCAGCGGGAGAGACACAGATACGCAGTATTTT. This translates into CASGRDTDTQYF.

The V call is TRBV19, the J call TRBJ1-1, with D possibly matching TRBD1 (5 bases). The CDR3 runs 13 residues. Trimming removed 7 bases at V and 4 bases at J, with 13 bases between. CDR1 is LNHDA, CDR2 SQIVND, per germline (reference sequence). The CDR3 protein is CASISGGGTEAFF. CDR3 nucleotides: TGTGCCAGTATTTCGGGGGGGGGCACTGAAGCTTTCTTT.

This clone was seen a few times. The chain links TRBV5-1 to TRBJ1-5; D is ambiguous. Germline values: CDR1 SGHRS, CDR2 YFSETQ. V was shortened by 0 bases and J by 4 bases, with 11 bases between the two germline ends. There are 15 residues in the CDR3. The CDR3 bases are TGCGCCAGCAGCTTGGGCGGTGGGGAGAATCAGCCCCAGCATTTT. Its translation is CASSLGGGENQPQHF.

This sequence joins TRBV12-3 or TRBV12-4 and TRBJ1-4, with D maybe TRBD1 (6 bases). The germline V and J ends were trimmed by 5 bases and 9 bases, with 10 bases remaining between them. The CDR3 sequence is 12 residues long. The CDR3 is CASSRDTQKLFF. As DNA, the CDR3 is TGTGCCAGCAGTAGGGACACCCAAAAACTGTTTTTT.

DNA of the CDR3: TGTGCCAGCAGCGCCTCACAGGGGCACTATGGCTACACCTTC. Translated: CASSASQGHYGYTF. The J gene is TRBJ1-2, the V gene TRBV9, with 7 bases matching TRBD1. The J segment lost 3 bases and the V segment lost 3 bases, leaving 5 bases of the junction unmatched. The germline V gene encodes CDR1 SGDLS and CDR2 YYNGEE. The CDR3 loop spans 14 amino acids.

The CDR3 here is CASSLASKQSELFF. CDR3 nucleotide sequence: TGTGCCAGCAGCTTGGCCTCAAAGCAATCGGAGCTGTTTTTT. This chain links TRBV5-4 with TRBJ2-2; D uncertain. This CDR3 contains 14 residues. Trimming shortened V by 0 bases and J by 10 bases, and 13 bases separated the two germline ends. CDR1 SGHNT and CDR2 YYREEE come from the germline V gene (reference sequence).

The V call is TRBV7-3, the J call TRBJ2-2; 7 bases are shared with TRBD1. Germline assignment: CDR1 SGHTA and CDR2 FQGTGA. This CDR3 has 15 residues. V trimming: 5 bases; J trimming: 0 bases; junction bases outside the gene matches: 3. The CDR3 protein is CASSLGQANTGELFF. The CDR3 nucleotides are TGTGCCAGCAGCCTCGGACAGGCGAACACCGGGGAGCTGTTTTTT. The entire variable domain, with the rest obtained from reference TRBV7-3 and TRBJ2-2, is as follows: GAGVSQTPSNKVTEKGKYVELRCDPISGHTALYWYRQSLGQGPEFLIYFQGTGAADDSGLPNDRFFAVRPEGSVSTLKIQRTERGDSAVYLCASSLGQANTGELFFGEGSRLTVL.

The J gene is TRBJ2-7, the V gene TRBV6-5; D is unclear. Looked up from germline, CDR1 is MNHEY and CDR2 is SVGAGI. This CDR3 spans 13 amino acids. V dropped 0 bases and J dropped 6 bases, with 9 bases sitting between them. Here the CDR3 reads CASSYSIRGEQYF. In nucleotides, the CDR3 is TGTGCCAGCAGTTACTCGATTCGCGGCGAGCAGTACTTC.

V is TRBV5-1 and J is TRBJ1-1, with unresolved D. The CDR3 totals 14 residues. Germline V gives CDR1 SGHRS, CDR2 YFSETQ. The V end was cut by 0 bases, the J end by 7 bases, with 13 bases between. CDR3 DNA sequence: TGCGCCAGCAGCTTGGGAAACCTAGAATATGAAGCTTTCTTT. Encoded protein: CASSLGNLEYEAFF.

This chain links TRBV5-1 with TRBJ1-4; the match to TRBD1 covers 7 bases. The V gene end was trimmed by 0 bases and the J gene end by 8 bases; junction bases not matched to a gene: 7. CDR1 SGHRS and CDR2 YFSETQ come from the germline V gene. The CDR3 totals 15 residues. The CDR3 DNA reads as TGCGCCAGCAGCTTGGACGGACAGGTTTGGGAAAAACTGTTTTTT. It codes for CASSLDGQVWEKLFF.